This T cell receptor (beta chain) appears in the sequencing data of a study of T cells in Graves' hyperthyroidism and ophthalmopathy. Study-level findings and limits: In blood, most of the thyroid clonotypes expanded above 0.001 were also present.

Regions amplified from RNA transcripts were the TCR beta CDR3 regions. TCR CDR3 underwent first-round RT-PCR with the HTBI primer set. TCRdb fed the multiplex PCR reads into MiXCR, producing one record per CDR3 protein. The sample lists roughly 500,000 distinct CDR3 sequences; 40% to 50% were seen once. This CDR3 is 11 amino acids long. V was trimmed by 1 base and J by 7 bases, leaving 4 bases between them. Per germline, CDR1 DFQATT and CDR2 SNEGSKA (reference sequence). This clonotype was counted at least ten times. Its specificity is unknown. Sample: peripheral blood or thyroid tissue (not recorded which). The rearrangement links TRBV20-1 to TRBJ2-2; D is undetermined. The receptor's source is an adult woman with Graves' disease, either hyperthyroidism or ophthalmopathy (not recorded which). The CDR3 bases are TGCAGTGCTAGAGTTAACGGGGAGCTGTTTTTT. This gives the protein CSARVNGELFF.